This note documents a single TCR beta chain sequence. Its matching antigen is unknown. This CDR3 is 14 amino acids long. V lost 2 bases to trimming and J lost 9 bases; unmatched junction nucleotides: 10. Germline V gene lookup returns CDR1 SGHRS and CDR2 YFSETQ. This sample was taken from a study of CD4 T cells in relation to SARS-CoV-2 and coronaviruses. Study-wide background: PBMCs were cultured with antigen for roughly 10 days before TCR beta sequencing. Whole-study findings and limits: The cross-reactivity analysis covered only spike protein, not other viral proteins.

The protocol was immunoSEQ multiplex PCR, while the TCRdb copy is restricted to in-frame clones and leaves out a portion. The sample has roughly 18,000 clones; over 65% are singletons. Before the COVID-19 pandemic, during about 2010-2018, CD4+ T cells were taken from unexposed donors. CD4+ T cells were isolated from the cells after roughly 11 days of culture. Cells permitting, SARS-CoV-2 S/N and four cold-coronavirus spikes were tested on unexposed-donor CD4+ T cells. Half the medium was replaced with IL-2 medium on days 3 and 7. The TCR was taken from a human donor in good health. Sequencing was performed on CD4+ T cells from PBMCs, cultured in vitro. This chain links TRBV5-1 with TRBJ1-2; 7 bases fit TRBD1. This CDR3 is CASSFTGVARRYTF. In DNA, the CDR3 is TGCGCCAGCAGCTTCACAGGGGTGGCACGGCGCTACACCTTC.